The rows below give T cell receptor beta chains drawn from one sample of a study of lymphopenia after photon versus proton radiotherapy. The assay was immunoSEQ multiplex PCR, and TCRdb's table has in-frame clones only and misses some. This table holds roughly 150,000 clones, more than 85% found once. Sequenced here: peripheral blood, sampled from a patient treated with photon-based radiotherapy. All receptors come from a man aged 45-60 years with gastric cancer. CDR3s include the opening cysteine and the closing phenylalanine or tryptophan. Fields, in order: CDR3 protein, CDR3 DNA, D gene, clone size, J gene, V gene. D genes are given only for firm matches. Some rows have no size entry. The others give once, few or many, or a class for an expanded clone.

CDR3aa: CASSLGGGETQYF
CDR3nt: TGCGCCAGCAGCTTGGGAGGGGGAGAGACCCAGTACTTC
d_gene: .
abundance: .
j_gene: TRBJ2-5
v_gene: TRBV5-1

CDR3aa: CAISLGRGTDTQYF
CDR3nt: TGTGCCATCAGCCTAGGACGGGGAACAGATACGCAGTATTTT
d_gene: .
abundance: .
j_gene: TRBJ2-3
v_gene: TRBV10-3

CDR3aa: CASKSGGAEQFF
CDR3nt: TGTGCCAGCAAAAGTGGGGGGGCTGAGCAGTTCTTC
d_gene: .
abundance: .
j_gene: TRBJ2-1
v_gene: TRBV7-2

CDR3aa: CASSAQQNTEAFF
CDR3nt: TGTGCCAGCAGCGCACAGCAAAACACTGAAGCTTTCTTT
d_gene: .
abundance: .
j_gene: TRBJ1-1
v_gene: TRBV7-3

CDR3aa: CASSSQRGKETQYF
CDR3nt: TGTGCCAGCAGCTCTCAGCGGGGTAAAGAGACCCAGTACTTC
d_gene: TRBD2
abundance: .
j_gene: TRBJ2-5
v_gene: TRBV7-2

CDR3aa: CASSLSGASTDTQYF
CDR3nt: TGTGCCAGCAGCTTGTCAGGGGCCAGCACAGATACGCAGTATTTT
d_gene: .
abundance: .
j_gene: TRBJ2-3
v_gene: TRBV5-5

CDR3aa: CASSMALNQPQHF
CDR3nt: TGTGCCAGTAGTATGGCCCTAAATCAGCCCCAGCATTTT
d_gene: .
abundance: .
j_gene: TRBJ1-5
v_gene: TRBV19

CDR3aa: CASSNRDLNTGELFF
CDR3nt: TGCGCCAGCAGCAACCGGGACTTAAACACCGGGGAGCTGTTTTTT
d_gene: .
abundance: .
j_gene: TRBJ2-2
v_gene: TRBV5-1

CDR3aa: CASSLGLDGEQFF
CDR3nt: TGTGCCAGCAGCTTAGGTCTAGACGGGGAGCAGTTCTTC
d_gene: .
abundance: once
j_gene: TRBJ2-1
v_gene: TRBV7-9

CDR3aa: CASSSNRDIWNYGYTF
CDR3nt: TGTGCCAGCAGCTCAAACCGGGACATATGGAACTATGGCTACACCTTC
d_gene: .
abundance: .
j_gene: TRBJ1-2
v_gene: TRBV11-2

CDR3aa: CASEVGPGRETQYF
CDR3nt: TGTGCCAGCGAAGTGGGCCCGGGAAGGGAGACCCAGTACTTC
d_gene: .
abundance: once
j_gene: TRBJ2-5
v_gene: TRBV2

CDR3aa: CASSLAPLAGGDEQYF
CDR3nt: TGTGCCAGCAGCTTAGCACCATTAGCGGGAGGCGACGAGCAGTACTTC
d_gene: TRBD2
abundance: .
j_gene: TRBJ2-7
v_gene: TRBV7-9

CDR3aa: CASSEYLGEEEQYF
CDR3nt: TGTGCCAGCAGTGAATATCTGGGCGAGGAAGAGCAGTACTTC
d_gene: .
abundance: .
j_gene: TRBJ2-7
v_gene: TRBV25-1

CDR3aa: CASSRIDRSRGEKLFF
CDR3nt: TGTGCCAGCTCACGAATCGACAGGTCAAGAGGTGAAAAACTGTTTTTT
d_gene: .
abundance: .
j_gene: TRBJ1-4
v_gene: TRBV18

CDR3aa: CASSRTEGKNTEAFF
CDR3nt: TGTGCCAGCTCGCGGACAGAAGGGAAGAACACTGAAGCTTTCTTT
d_gene: .
abundance: .
j_gene: TRBJ1-1
v_gene: TRBV18

CDR3aa: CASSILGGSEAFF
CDR3nt: TGTGCCAGTAGTATCCTCGGGGGGAGTGAAGCTTTCTTT
d_gene: .
abundance: .
j_gene: TRBJ1-1
v_gene: TRBV19

CDR3aa: CASGKGGGFYEQYF
CDR3nt: TGTGCTAGTGGGAAAGGGGGAGGTTTTTACGAGCAGTACTTC
d_gene: .
abundance: .
j_gene: TRBJ2-7
v_gene: TRBV12-5

CDR3aa: CASSLQGGEQFF
CDR3nt: TGTGCCAGCAGTTTACAGGGGGGTGAGCAGTTCTTC
d_gene: .
abundance: .
j_gene: TRBJ2-1
v_gene: TRBV28

CDR3aa: CASSLALAEAFF
CDR3nt: TGTGCCAGCAGCTTGGCGCTGGCTGAAGCTTTCTTT
d_gene: .
abundance: once
j_gene: TRBJ1-1
v_gene: TRBV7-2

CDR3aa: CASSVSNEQFF
CDR3nt: TGTGCCAGCAGTGTTAGCAATGAGCAGTTCTTC
d_gene: .
abundance: .
j_gene: TRBJ2-1
v_gene: TRBV2

CDR3aa: CASSYSLGAGGNEQFF
CDR3nt: TGTGCCAGCAGTTACTCACTAGGGGCAGGGGGCAATGAGCAGTTCTTC
d_gene: TRBD1
abundance: once
j_gene: TRBJ2-1
v_gene: TRBV6-6

CDR3aa: CASSYRENSYEQYF
CDR3nt: TGTGCCAGCAGTTACCGGGAGAACTCCTACGAGCAGTACTTC
d_gene: .
abundance: .
j_gene: TRBJ2-7
v_gene: TRBV6-5

CDR3aa: CASSSRDRGDYGYTF
CDR3nt: TGTGCCAGCAGTAGCCGGGACAGGGGTGACTATGGCTACACCTTC
d_gene: TRBD1
abundance: .
j_gene: TRBJ1-2
v_gene: TRBV6-5

CDR3aa: CASSQGKGGYGYTF
CDR3nt: TGCGCCAGCAGCCAAGGGAAGGGCGGCTATGGCTACACCTTC
d_gene: .
abundance: .
j_gene: TRBJ1-2
v_gene: TRBV4-3

CDR3aa: CASSQAAGIPYEQYF
CDR3nt: TGTGCCAGCAGCCAAGCGGCGGGAATCCCCTACGAGCAGTACTTC
d_gene: .
abundance: .
j_gene: TRBJ2-7
v_gene: TRBV4-2

CDR3aa: CASSGTGRTYEQYF
CDR3nt: TGTGCCAGCAGTGGAACGGGCCGTACCTACGAGCAGTACTTC
d_gene: .
abundance: .
j_gene: TRBJ2-7
v_gene: TRBV25-1

CDR3aa: CASSQVGTARETQYF
CDR3nt: TGTGCCAGCAGCCAAGTTGGGACAGCTAGGGAGACCCAGTACTTC
d_gene: TRBD1
abundance: .
j_gene: TRBJ2-5
v_gene: TRBV14

CDR3aa: CASLRTGRNGYTF
CDR3nt: TGTGCCAGCCTCCGGACAGGGCGGAATGGCTACACCTTC
d_gene: TRBD1
abundance: .
j_gene: TRBJ1-2
v_gene: TRBV2

CDR3aa: CASSLRQGEGTQYF
CDR3nt: TGTGCCAGCAGCTTACGACAGGGGGAAGGGACCCAGTACTTC
d_gene: TRBD1
abundance: .
j_gene: TRBJ2-5
v_gene: TRBV7-9

CDR3aa: CASSSGTGGYYGYTF
CDR3nt: TGTGCCAGCAGCTCAGGCACAGGGGGGTACTATGGCTACACCTTC
d_gene: TRBD1
abundance: few
j_gene: TRBJ1-2
v_gene: TRBV7-9

CDR3aa: CASSLWTIYGYTF
CDR3nt: TGTGCCAGCAGTTTATGGACAATCTATGGCTACACCTTC
d_gene: .
abundance: .
j_gene: TRBJ1-2
v_gene: TRBV28

CDR3aa: CASSLGGTGISEAFF
CDR3nt: TGTGCCAGCAGCTTGGGCGGGACAGGGATCTCTGAAGCTTTCTTT
d_gene: TRBD1
abundance: .
j_gene: TRBJ1-1
v_gene: TRBV5-4

CDR3aa: CASSSSMSFRPDTQYF
CDR3nt: TGTGCCAGCAGCTCCTCGATGTCCTTCAGACCAGATACGCAGTATTTT
d_gene: .
abundance: .
j_gene: TRBJ2-3
v_gene: TRBV9

CDR3aa: CASSIREVGAGYTF
CDR3nt: TGTGCCAGTAGTATAAGAGAGGTAGGGGCTGGCTACACCTTC
d_gene: .
abundance: once
j_gene: TRBJ1-2
v_gene: TRBV19

CDR3aa: CASSEYRRTSGTGELFF
CDR3nt: TGTGCCAGCAGTGAATATCGCCGGACTAGCGGGACCGGGGAGCTGTTTTTT
d_gene: TRBD2
abundance: .
j_gene: TRBJ2-2
v_gene: TRBV25-1

CDR3aa: CASSFRAGLTEAFF
CDR3nt: TGTGCCAGCAGCTTTAGGGCTGGCCTTACTGAAGCTTTCTTT
d_gene: .
abundance: .
j_gene: TRBJ1-1
v_gene: TRBV7-8

CDR3aa: CASSYRTDTQYF
CDR3nt: TGTGCCAGCAGCTATCGCACAGATACGCAGTATTTT
d_gene: .
abundance: .
j_gene: TRBJ2-3
v_gene: TRBV6-6

CDR3aa: CASSTPAGTGGANEKLFF
CDR3nt: TGTGCCAGTAGTACCCCCGCCGGGACAGGAGGTGCTAATGAAAAACTGTTTTTT
d_gene: TRBD1
abundance: once
j_gene: TRBJ1-4
v_gene: TRBV19

CDR3aa: CASSLSYEQYF
CDR3nt: TGTGCCAGCAGCCTCTCCTACGAGCAGTACTTC
d_gene: .
abundance: .
j_gene: TRBJ2-7
v_gene: TRBV7-9

CDR3aa: CASSLGLSGEGETQYF
CDR3nt: TGTGCCAGCAGCTTAGGTCTGAGCGGAGAGGGGGAGACCCAGTACTTC
d_gene: .
abundance: few
j_gene: TRBJ2-5
v_gene: TRBV7-8

CDR3aa: CASSLRGLGGYNEQFF
CDR3nt: TGTGCCAGCAGTTTAAGAGGACTCGGGGGATACAATGAGCAGTTCTTC
d_gene: .
abundance: .
j_gene: TRBJ2-1
v_gene: TRBV27

CDR3aa: CAISESFQTYGYTF
CDR3nt: TGTGCCATCAGTGAGTCGTTCCAAACCTATGGCTACACCTTC
d_gene: .
abundance: .
j_gene: TRBJ1-2
v_gene: TRBV10-3

CDR3aa: CASRRTGYYGYTF
CDR3nt: TGTGCCAGCAGACGGACAGGGTACTATGGCTACACCTTC
d_gene: TRBD1
abundance: .
j_gene: TRBJ1-2
v_gene: TRBV5-8

CDR3aa: CASSSRLQETQYF
CDR3nt: TGCGCCAGCAGCAGTCGGCTTCAAGAGACCCAGTACTTC
d_gene: .
abundance: .
j_gene: TRBJ2-5
v_gene: TRBV5-1

CDR3aa: CASSPGSRAGNTIYF
CDR3nt: TGTGCCAGCAGCCCGGGCTCGAGGGCTGGAAACACCATATATTTT
d_gene: .
abundance: many
j_gene: TRBJ1-3
v_gene: TRBV6-5

CDR3aa: CASSSWTANTGELFF
CDR3nt: TGCGCCAGCAGCTCTTGGACGGCGAACACCGGGGAGCTGTTTTTT
d_gene: .
abundance: .
j_gene: TRBJ2-2
v_gene: TRBV5-1

CDR3aa: CASSLEGAHGYTF
CDR3nt: TGCGCCAGCAGCTTGGAGGGGGCACATGGCTACACCTTC
d_gene: TRBD1
abundance: .
j_gene: TRBJ1-2
v_gene: TRBV5-1

CDR3aa: CASSPADRGNEKLFF
CDR3nt: TGTGCCAGTAGTCCGGCAGACAGGGGGAATGAAAAACTGTTTTTT
d_gene: TRBD1
abundance: .
j_gene: TRBJ1-4
v_gene: TRBV19

CDR3aa: CAWAQGLGEKLFF
CDR3nt: TGTGCCTGGGCTCAGGGGCTCGGTGAAAAACTGTTTTTT
d_gene: .
abundance: once
j_gene: TRBJ1-4
v_gene: TRBV30

CDR3aa: CAGPTAGGWNEQFF
CDR3nt: TGTGCCGGACCGACAGCGGGAGGGTGGAATGAGCAGTTCTTC
d_gene: TRBD2
abundance: .
j_gene: TRBJ2-1
v_gene: TRBV25-1

CDR3aa: CASSYASGRAGETQYF
CDR3nt: TGTGCCAGCAGTTACGCTAGCGGGAGGGCGGGAGAGACCCAGTACTTC
d_gene: TRBD2
abundance: .
j_gene: TRBJ2-5
v_gene: TRBV6-5

CDR3aa: CASGWNGRGPSYEQYF
CDR3nt: TGTGCTAGTGGTTGGAACGGGCGGGGTCCCTCCTACGAGCAGTACTTC
d_gene: .
abundance: .
j_gene: TRBJ2-7
v_gene: TRBV12-5

CDR3aa: CASSSDSPSSGANVLTF
CDR3nt: TGTGCCAGCAGCTCGGACAGCCCGAGTTCTGGGGCCAACGTCCTGACTTTC
d_gene: .
abundance: .
j_gene: TRBJ2-6
v_gene: TRBV11-2

CDR3aa: CASSQAWGNTGELFF
CDR3nt: TGCGCCAGCAGCCAAGCGTGGGGAAACACCGGGGAGCTGTTTTTT
d_gene: .
abundance: .
j_gene: TRBJ2-2
v_gene: TRBV4-3

CDR3aa: CASSYSGGVSGNTIYF
CDR3nt: TGTGCCAGCAGTTACTCGGGGGGGGTCTCTGGAAACACCATATATTTT
d_gene: .
abundance: few
j_gene: TRBJ1-3
v_gene: TRBV6-5

CDR3aa: CAIRWTSAPDTQYF
CDR3nt: TGTGCCATCAGGTGGACTAGCGCCCCAGATACGCAGTATTTT
d_gene: TRBD2
abundance: .
j_gene: TRBJ2-3
v_gene: TRBV10-3

CDR3aa: CASSPSYEQYF
CDR3nt: TGTGCCAGCAGCCCCAGCTACGAGCAGTACTTC
d_gene: .
abundance: .
j_gene: TRBJ2-7
v_gene: TRBV7-2

CDR3aa: CASSRQGSGYGYTF
CDR3nt: TGTGCCAGCAGCAGACAGGGGTCGGGCTATGGCTACACCTTC
d_gene: TRBD1
abundance: .
j_gene: TRBJ1-2
v_gene: TRBV7-9

CDR3aa: CASSDPTTGTTNEKLFF
CDR3nt: TGTGCCAGCAGTGACCCAACGACAGGGACAACTAATGAAAAACTGTTTTTT
d_gene: TRBD1
abundance: .
j_gene: TRBJ1-4
v_gene: TRBV28

CDR3aa: CASSPGQGAYGELFF
CDR3nt: TGTGCCAGCAGCCCGGGACAGGGGGCATATGGGGAGCTGTTTTTT
d_gene: TRBD1
abundance: .
j_gene: TRBJ2-2
v_gene: TRBV2